The T cell receptor (beta chain) under discussion was sequenced for a study of cytotoxic CD8 clonotypes in ibrutinib-treated CLL. Profiled with immunoSEQ multiplex PCR; TCRdb holds only in-frame clones, not every one. The sample yields 160,000 or so clones, about four fifths seen once. Germline V gives CDR1 MDHEN, CDR2 SYDVKM. The CDR3 consists of 16 residues. The V segment lost 6 bases and the J segment 6 bases; nucleotides outside the gene matches: 13. The origin of this receptor is a human donor with chronic lymphocytic leukemia. The sequences come from PBMCs, collected after 12 months of ibrutinib treatment. The J gene is TRBJ1-5, the V gene TRBV28; 8 bases fit TRBD1. The CDR3 protein is CASSLIDRGPSQPQHF. The CDR3 bases are TGTGCCAGCAGCCTCATTGACAGGGGCCCTTCTCAGCCCCAGCATTTT.